One sample yielded the 12 T cell receptor beta chains listed below, sequenced in a study of control samples from healthy donors and cancer patients. Sequencing used immunoSEQ multiplex PCR; TCRdb keeps in-frame clones, though not all of them. This table holds about 130,000 clones, over 75% found once. Material: blood. These receptors originate from a man aged 35-49 years in good health.

The rearrangement uses TRBV2 and TRBJ2-7; TRBD2 agrees at 13 bases. With 10 bases clipped from V and 6 bases from J, the junction kept 6 bases outside the gene matches. CDR3 length equals 13 residues. Germline values: CDR1 SNHLY, CDR2 FYNNEI. This CDR3 reads CATRTSGGVEQYF. CDR3 in DNA: TGTGCCACCCGGACTAGCGGGGGCGTCGAGCAGTACTTC.

The rearrangement links TRBV10-2 to TRBJ1-1; 7 bases fit TRBD1. The CDR3 length is 12 residues. V shed 2 bases, J shed 11 bases, and the junction held 5 bases outside the gene matches. Germline CDR1 reads WSHSY; CDR2 reads SAAADI. The CDR3 DNA reads as TGCGCCAGCAGTGAGCGACAGGGCCGGGCTTTCTTT. It specifies CASSERQGRAFF.

This chain links TRBV27 with TRBJ1-6; D gene ambiguous. Per the germline V gene, CDR1 is MNHEY and CDR2 is SMNVEV (reference sequence). Trimming took 7 bases from V and 0 from J, leaving 4 bases between them. CDR3 size: 13 residues. The CDR3 DNA reads as TGTGCCAGCACCGGCTCCTATAATTCACCCCTCCACTTT. Protein sequence: CASTGSYNSPLHF.

This sequence joins TRBV7-2 and TRBJ1-1, with D possibly TRBD1 on 6 matching bases. Trimming removed 5 bases from V and 11 bases from J, with 15 bases in between. CDR1 is SGHTA, CDR2 FQGNSA, per germline. This CDR3 spans 12 amino acids. CDR3 amino acids: CASSPQGIGAFF. As DNA, the CDR3 is TGTGCCAGCAGCCCCCAGGGGATAGGGGCTTTCTTT.

V and J are TRBV19 and TRBJ1-1, with D perhaps matching TRBD1 (6 bases). V lost 8 bases and J lost 1, with 14 bases in between. The length of the CDR3 is 14 residues. In germline, CDR1 is LNHDA, CDR2 SQIVND (reference sequence). CDR3 DNA sequence: TGTGCCAGTGGGTACAGGGCTAGGAACACTGAAGCTTTCTTT. Translating gives CASGYRARNTEAFF.

On this clone: The same CDR3 is also encoded by other DNA sequences in this sample. The V gene is TRBV5-1, the J gene TRBJ2-7, with TRBD1 matching over 10 bases. The V gene's germline CDR1 is SGHRS and CDR2 YFSETQ. This CDR3 is built from 15 residues. Trimming cost V 0 bases and J 4 bases; bases outside gene matches: 4. In DNA form, the CDR3 reads TGCGCCAGCAGCTTGGCAGGGACAGGGGCTTACGAGCAGTACTTC. Translation gives CASSLAGTGAYEQYF.

V is TRBV27 and J is TRBJ2-6, with D uncertain. CDR1 is MNHEY and CDR2 is SMNVEV in the germline V gene (reference sequence). CDR3 size: 14 residues. The V and J ends lost 0 bases and 2 bases respectively, with 2 bases between them. The CDR3: CASSLSPGANVLTF. The CDR3 region has the DNA TGTGCCAGCAGTTTATCTCCTGGGGCCAACGTCCTGACTTTC. The full variable domain, completed using reference TRBV27 and TRBJ2-6, is EAQVTQNPRYLITVTGKKLTVTCSQNMNHEYMSWYRQDPGLGLRQIYYSMNVEVTDKGDVPEGYKVSRKEKRNFPLILESPSPNQTSLYFCASSLSPGANVLTFGAGSRLTVL.

This chain joins TRBV7-9 and TRBJ1-4; D gene unclear. Looked up from germline, CDR1 is SEHNR and CDR2 is FQNEAQ (reference sequence). This CDR3 is 14 amino acids long. Trimming stripped 5 bases from V and 5 bases from J, with 12 bases between. The CDR3 reads CASSRRAVNEKLFF. The CDR3 DNA reads as TGTGCCAGCAGCAGGAGGGCAGTCAATGAAAAACTGTTTTTT.

This clone was recorded once. The V and J genes are TRBV9 and TRBJ1-2, with D uncertain. V gave up 4 bases and J gave up 0 bases, with 10 bases separating them. Germline loops: CDR1 SGDLS, CDR2 YYNGEE. This CDR3 region has 14 residues. The chain's CDR3 is CASSPRSANYGYTF. CDR3 DNA sequence: TGTGCCAGCAGCCCCCGGTCGGCTAACTATGGCTACACCTTC.

The chain links TRBV28 to TRBJ2-3; D is ambiguous. V lost 6 bases and J lost 9, with 16 bases in between. The CDR3 length is 13 residues. Germline-derived CDR1 and CDR2 are MDHEN and SYDVKM. The CDR3 protein is CASSTGPPPTQYF. In nucleotides, the CDR3 is TGTGCCAGCAGCACTGGACCTCCTCCCACGCAGTATTTT.

CDR3 protein: CASSLAGGAVYEQYF. The DNA of the CDR3 is TGTGCCAGCAGCTTGGCCGGGGGGGCGGTCTACGAGCAGTACTTC. This chain connects TRBV5-6 to TRBJ2-7, with 8 bases identical to TRBD2. The ends lost 0 bases at V and 3 bases at J; junction bases unmatched: 5. This CDR3 is 15 amino acids long. CDR1 and CDR2 from the germline V gene are SGHDT and YYEEEE. Variable domain in full (rest from reference TRBV5-6 and TRBJ2-7): DAGVTQSPTHLIKTRGQQVTLRCSPKSGHDTVSWYQQALGQGPQFIFQYYEEEERQRGNFPDRFSGHQFPNYSSELNVNALLLGDSALYLCASSLAGGAVYEQYFGPGTRLTVT.

V is TRBV12-3 or TRBV12-4 and J is TRBJ1-5; D uncertain. The CDR3 extends over 12 amino acids. With 3 bases removed from V and 6 bases from J, the gap between germline ends came to 6 bases. DNA for the CDR3: TGTGCCAGCAGTTTTGTGGGTCAGCCCCAGCATTTT. Translation: CASSFVGQPQHF.